This record looks at one TCR beta chain sequence and its context. The antigen is undetermined. This sample was taken from a study of cytotoxic CD8 clonotypes in ibrutinib-treated CLL. Overall study: Each sample contained, on average, roughly 260,000 productive templates and about 88,000 productive rearrangements. Study outcomes and limitations: Clonality went up at ibrutinib response and then declined back toward baseline at progression. Measured clonality at baseline was greater than in age-matched healthy donors and tracked with circulating CD8+ T-cell counts.

TCRdb keeps only in-frame clones here, not all; method: immunoSEQ multiplex PCR. The repertoire holds about 300,000 clones, with more than 70% as singletons. V dropped 7 bases and J dropped 5 bases, with 6 bases sitting between them. Germline V gene lookup returns CDR1 LNHDA and CDR2 SQIVND (reference sequence). The CDR3 length is 11 residues. This sequence originates from a human donor with chronic lymphocytic leukemia. The input for sequencing was PBMCs, taken at disease progression, from a patient treated with ibrutinib. The chain joins TRBV19 to TRBJ2-1; D remains ambiguous. This CDR3 reads CASTQHNEQFF. The CDR3 DNA reads as TGTGCCAGTACCCAACACAATGAGCAGTTCTTC.